The following is a T cell receptor beta chain sequence with its context. These data originate in a study of blood T cell repertoires in COVID-19. Overall study: Researchers got acute and convalescent COVID-19 samples from the United States, Italy and Spain. Sources were T cells, B-cell-depleted T cells, or PBMCs; the material itself was cDNA or gDNA.

Per germline, CDR1 SGDLS and CDR2 YYNGEE. The V and J ends lost 2 bases and 2 bases, in that order; junction bases with no gene match: 2. The CDR3 length is 14 residues. Original handling: Estimated nucleated cell counts came from reference gene primer amplification. Some clones are missing from TCRdb's copy, which holds only in-frame ones; the method was immunoSEQ multiplex PCR. That table gives V, J and clone size, and the DNA gave D and trimming. Here the sample spans about 200,000 clones, about 85% being singletons. This receptor was obtained from a woman of 80 years or more with acute or convalescent COVID-19. Sequencing was performed on peripheral blood. The rearrangement links TRBV9 to TRBJ2-7, with 9 bases identical to TRBD1. The CDR3 coding sequence is TGTGCCAGCAGCGTTAGGGACAGGGCCTACGAGCAGTACTTC. Translation gives CASSVRDRAYEQYF.